Each of the 8 T cell receptor beta chains below was sequenced from the same sample in a study of T cell repertoires in cytomegalovirus infection. These TCRs' antigens remain unknown. TCRdb reprocessed the reads via MiXCR and lists one record per CDR3 protein. This table has 40,000 to 50,000 distinct CDR3 sequences, roughly 22% appearing once. Sequenced material: PBMCs, sequenced either directly or after in vitro stimulation (not recorded which). These receptors came from a human donor in good health (CMV status not recorded). Some clones in this sample may be carry-over from other donors' samples.

This clonotype appeared a few times. The CDR3 here is CASSYLRTQETQYF. CDR3 in DNA: TGTGCCAGCAGTTACCTCCGCACGCAAGAGACCCAGTACTTC. The J gene is TRBJ2-5, the V gene TRBV6-2 or TRBV6-3, with no clear D. V lost 2 bases to trimming and J lost 2 bases, with 9 bases between them. The V gene's germline CDR1 is MNHEY and CDR2 SVGEGT. CDR3 length equals 14 residues.

The V and J genes are TRBV5-6 and TRBJ1-2; 8 nucleotides line up with TRBD1. Germline V gives CDR1 SGHDT, CDR2 YYEEEE. The ends lost 2 bases at V and 5 bases at J; junction bases unmatched: 11. The CDR3 runs to 16 residues. CDR3 nucleotide sequence: TGTGCCAGCAGCTTTCCTCCAGACAGGGGAATGTATGGCTACACCTTC. Protein: CASSFPPDRGMYGYTF.

This clonotype was observed a few times. The chain carries TRBV7-9 and TRBJ2-7; the D gene is possibly TRBD2 (5 bases). The length of the CDR3 is 15 residues. The V and J ends lost 1 base and 3 bases respectively, with 13 bases between them. Germline values: CDR1 SEHNR, CDR2 FQNEAQ (reference sequence). CDR3 residues: CASSLVRGIGYEQYF. CDR3 bases: TGTGCCAGCAGCTTAGTAAGAGGGATAGGCTACGAGCAGTACTTC.

This clonotype was counted a few times. This chain uses TRBV18 with TRBJ2-3; D is ambiguous. Trimming pared 4 bases from V and 6 bases from J, leaving 14 bases between. The CDR3 totals 14 residues. CDR1 and CDR2 (germline): KGHSH, LQKENI. The CDR3 protein is CASSRAPSPDTQYF. CDR3 bases: TGTGCCAGCTCACGGGCCCCTAGTCCGGATACGCAGTATTTT.

This clonotype was picked up many times. The V gene is TRBV5-1, the J gene TRBJ2-6; D remains ambiguous. Germline V gene data show CDR1 as SGHRS and CDR2 as YFSETQ. Trimming stripped 0 bases from V and 2 bases from J, with 6 bases between. CDR3 length: 15 residues. CDR3 in DNA: TGCGCCAGCAGCTTGGGAGGAGCTGGGGCCAACGTCCTGACTTTC. Translation gives CASSLGGAGANVLTF.

J is TRBJ1-4 and V is TRBV10-1; D unresolved. The CDR3 consists of 13 residues. Trimming stripped 3 bases from V and 5 bases from J, with 7 bases between. The germline V gene encodes CDR1 WNHNN and CDR2 SYGVQD (reference sequence). The CDR3, as DNA: TGCGCCAGCAGTGAAAAATGGAATGAAAAACTGTTTTTT. Its translation is CASSEKWNEKLFF.

The chain carries TRBV29-1 and TRBJ1-2, with 9 bases lining up with TRBD1. Germline V lookup: CDR1 SQVTM, CDR2 ANQGSEA. CDR3 length equals 15 residues. J was trimmed by 3 bases and V by 4 bases; bases with no gene match: 9. CDR3 protein: CSVVKRTGEYYGYTF. CDR3 DNA sequence: TGCAGCGTTGTGAAGAGGACAGGGGAATACTATGGCTACACCTTC.

In its sample, this clonotype was seen a few times. The chain employs TRBV4-3 and TRBJ2-3; 7 nucleotides agree with TRBD1. The CDR3 totals 14 residues. In germline, CDR1 is LGHNA, CDR2 YSLEER. V shed 4 bases and J 5 bases; nucleotides not matched to a gene: 6. The CDR3 DNA reads TGCGCCAGCAGCCTTAACCACAGGGGAGATACGCAGTATTTT. This translates into CASSLNHRGDTQYF.